This T cell receptor (beta chain) was captured in a study of long-term antiretroviral therapy in people with HIV. Study-wide results and limits: Controls had broader CDR3 length ranges than HIV repertoires did. Clonal populations expanded prior to ART predominated within the repertoire at all time points. Blood was collected between about 2004 and 2017, possibly under older ART regimens.

With respect to this clone: The antigen is unknown.

This CDR3 is 13 amino acids long. Germline CDR1 and CDR2: LNHDA and SQIVND (reference sequence). The V and J ends lost 7 bases and 5 bases respectively, with 15 bases between them. The authors ran the immunoSEQ assay, v3.0, at survey level. Sequencing was performed with immunoSEQ multiplex PCR; in TCRdb, only in-frame clones are kept and a portion is missing. The sample holds some 12,000 clones, about 83% seen once. V and J are TRBV19 and TRBJ2-7, with D perhaps being TRBD1 or TRBD2 (5 bases each). The input for sequencing was unsorted PBMCs, taken 3.4 years after starting antiretroviral therapy. The sequence was collected from a man aged 35-49 years with HIV. DNA for the CDR3: TGTGCCAGTAAGGTGAAGGGGACGGACGAGCAGTACTTC. It translates to CASKVKGTDEQYF.